This T cell receptor beta chain came from a study of T cell responses to AZD1222 COVID-19 vaccine. Study-level results: Baseline antibody screening turned up just a handful of seropositive AZD1222 recipients.

Clones were read by immunoSEQ multiplex PCR, and TCRdb kept only the in-frame ones, dropping some. The repertoire holds more than 95,000 clones, with around 94% as singletons. The CDR3 contains 16 residues. Germline CDR1 LNHDA, CDR2 SQIVND (reference sequence). V was cut by 6 bases and J by 3 bases, with 17 bases left in between. This clone has a single count. Its antigen is undetermined. The chain is built from TRBV19 and TRBJ2-2; D may match TRBD1 or TRBD2 (5 bases each). The sequence derives from an adult who received the AZD1222 COVID-19 vaccine. Sequencing was performed on peripheral blood, taken 28 days after the second AZD1222 dose. CDR3 sequence reads: CASSLPGTPDTGELFF. The CDR3 region has the DNA TGTGCCAGTAGCCTTCCCGGGACCCCGGACACCGGGGAGCTGTTTTTT.